This T cell receptor (beta chain) originates from a study of cytomegalovirus exposure and HLA in healthy donors. This CDR3 region has 16 residues. Trimming left V 10 bases short and J 1 base short, with 21 bases between. Germline values: CDR1 WSHSY, CDR2 SAAADI. General study points: The authors enumerated 180 or so TCR beta chains as linked to cytomegalovirus. For TCR beta chains, V- and J-gene trimming was later linked to a missense DCLRE1C variant. Reportedly, a later analysis found an Asian-associated ancestry cluster had fewer N-insertions than the roughly 700-donor mean.

PCR was performed using 60 Vbeta and 13 Jbeta primers. In the original workflow: The count from a later analysis was about 80 million unique TCR beta chains, about 9.9 million of them shared. Assay used: immunoSEQ multiplex PCR; TCRdb lists only in-frame clones, some missing. Clone size and V and J calls were adopted from that table, with D and trimming inferred from the DNA. The sample lists 97,000 or so clones; roughly four fifths were seen once. Concerning this clone itself: Its antigen is unknown.

V is TRBV10-2 and J is TRBJ2-3; TRBD2 might be the D (7 bases). The sequencing input was PBMCs. The receptor was derived from a male donor in good health and CMV-seropositive. CDR3 DNA sequence: TGCGCCATAGGGGGGGGACGAGATCCCCGCACAGATACGCAGTATTTT. Translation gives CAIGGGRDPRTDTQYF.